This paragraph reports one TCR beta chain. This sample stems from a study of blood T cell repertoires in COVID-19. Produced via immunoSEQ multiplex PCR; TCRdb's table is partial and in-frame only. The sample carries tens of thousands of clones, 70% to 80% recorded once. While infection was still active, Seattle patients were enrolled and then followed longitudinally. This CDR3 region has 14 residues. Germline lookup yields CDR1 LGHNA and CDR2 YSLEER. The V and J ends lost 4 bases and 3 bases, in that order; junction bases with no gene match: 3. The TCR originated in a man in his sixties or seventies with COVID-19, enrolled during active disease. Sample: peripheral blood. The gene calls are TRBV4-3 and TRBJ1-5; 7 nucleotides agree with TRBD1. The CDR3 spells CASSLTGSNQPQHF. For the CDR3, the DNA is TGCGCCAGCAGCCTGACAGGGTCCAATCAGCCCCAGCATTTT.